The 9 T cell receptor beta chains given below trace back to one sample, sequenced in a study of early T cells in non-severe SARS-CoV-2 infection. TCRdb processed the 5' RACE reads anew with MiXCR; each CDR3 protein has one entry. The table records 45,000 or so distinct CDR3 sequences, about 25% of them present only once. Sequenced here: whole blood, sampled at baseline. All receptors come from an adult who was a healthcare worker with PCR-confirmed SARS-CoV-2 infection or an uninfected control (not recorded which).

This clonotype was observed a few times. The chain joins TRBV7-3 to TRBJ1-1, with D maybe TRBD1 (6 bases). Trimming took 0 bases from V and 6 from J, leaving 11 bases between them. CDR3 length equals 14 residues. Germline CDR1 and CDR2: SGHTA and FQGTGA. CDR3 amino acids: CASSLTGGEAEAFF. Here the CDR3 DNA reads TGTGCCAGCAGCTTAACCGGGGGCGAAGCTGAAGCTTTCTTT.

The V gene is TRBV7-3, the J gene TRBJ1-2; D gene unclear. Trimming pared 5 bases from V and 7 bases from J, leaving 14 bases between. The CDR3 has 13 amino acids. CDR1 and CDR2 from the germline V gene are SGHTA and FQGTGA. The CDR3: CASSVEAGLGYTF. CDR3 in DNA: TGTGCCAGCAGCGTAGAGGCCGGGCTTGGCTACACCTTC.

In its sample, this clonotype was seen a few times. Here the CDR3 reads CASSDMDGEETQYF. The CDR3 DNA sequence: TGCGCCAGCAGTGACATGGACGGGGAAGAGACCCAGTACTTC. The rearrangement uses TRBV10-2 and TRBJ2-5, with D maybe TRBD2 (5 bases). The germline V gene has CDR1 WSHSY and CDR2 SAAADI. V gave up 3 bases and J gave up 3 bases, with 11 bases separating them. The CDR3 extends over 14 amino acids.

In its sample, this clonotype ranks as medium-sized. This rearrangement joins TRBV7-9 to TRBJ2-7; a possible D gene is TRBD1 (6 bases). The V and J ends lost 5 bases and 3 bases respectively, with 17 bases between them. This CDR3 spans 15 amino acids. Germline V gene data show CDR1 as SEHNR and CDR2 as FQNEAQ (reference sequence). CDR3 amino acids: CASSMSGTWGYEQYF. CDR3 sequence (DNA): TGTGCCAGCAGCATGTCCGGGACATGGGGCTACGAGCAGTACTTC.

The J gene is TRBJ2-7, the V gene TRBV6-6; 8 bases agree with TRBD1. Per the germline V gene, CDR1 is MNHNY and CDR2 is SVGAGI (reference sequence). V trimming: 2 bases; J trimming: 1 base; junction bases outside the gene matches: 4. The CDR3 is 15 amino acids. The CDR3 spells CASSYEDRASYEQYF. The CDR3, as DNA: TGTGCCAGCAGTTACGAGGACAGGGCTTCCTACGAGCAGTACTTC.

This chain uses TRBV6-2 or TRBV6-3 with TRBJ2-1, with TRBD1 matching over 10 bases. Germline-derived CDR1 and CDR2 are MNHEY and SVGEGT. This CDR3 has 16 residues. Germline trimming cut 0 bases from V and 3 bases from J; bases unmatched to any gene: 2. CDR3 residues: CASSYSGTGDYNEQFF. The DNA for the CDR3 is TGTGCCAGCAGTTACTCCGGGACAGGGGACTACAATGAGCAGTTCTTC.

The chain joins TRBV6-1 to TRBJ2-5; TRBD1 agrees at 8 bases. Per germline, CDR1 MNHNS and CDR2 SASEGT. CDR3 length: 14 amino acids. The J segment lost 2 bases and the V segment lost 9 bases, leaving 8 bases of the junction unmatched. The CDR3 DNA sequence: TGTGCCAGTAGGGACAGGAGACTACAAGAGACCCAGTACTTC. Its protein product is CASRDRRLQETQYF.

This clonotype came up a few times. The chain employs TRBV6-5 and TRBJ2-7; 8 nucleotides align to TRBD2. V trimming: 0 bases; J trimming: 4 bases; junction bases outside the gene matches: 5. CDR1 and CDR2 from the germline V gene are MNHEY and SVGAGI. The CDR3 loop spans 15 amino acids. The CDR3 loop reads CASSYSGGASYEQYF. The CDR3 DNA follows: TGTGCCAGCAGTTACTCCGGGGGGGCCAGTTACGAGCAGTACTTC.

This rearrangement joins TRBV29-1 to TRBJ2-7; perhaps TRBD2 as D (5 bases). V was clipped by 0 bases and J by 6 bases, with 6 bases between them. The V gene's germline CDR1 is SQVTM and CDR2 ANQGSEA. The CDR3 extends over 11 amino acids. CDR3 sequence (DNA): TGCAGCGTTGAAGATCGGGGCGAGCAGTACTTC. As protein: CSVEDRGEQYF.